This T cell receptor (beta chain) derives from a study of Graves' ophthalmopathy and Graves' hyperthyroidism (dated by TCRdb to 2016 to 2018). Concerning the study at large: Hyperthyroidism was defined as stable when no progression to ophthalmopathy occurred within 18 months of follow-up. The study used signatures of the TCR beta repertoire to tell Graves' ophthalmopathy apart from Graves' hyperthyroidism and to predict which patients would progress to ophthalmopathy. In total, under 150 blood samples were TCR-sequenced: approximately 42 ophthalmopathy, some 75 hyperthyroidism and roughly 17 hyperthyroidism-to-ophthalmopathy patients. To explore V-J signatures that separate ophthalmopathy from hyperthyroidism, a discovery set of about a hundred patients was enrolled, consisting of more than 40 with ophthalmopathy and roughly 60 with stable hyperthyroidism. The independent validation cohort included 18 to 20 hyperthyroidism patients plus 17 patients who later progressed from hyperthyroidism to ophthalmopathy. In over five hyperthyroidism patients, T-cell repertoires of thyroid tissue and blood were compared. Once sampling was done, hyperthyroidism patients were given methimazole at a starting dose of 30 mg daily, while ophthalmopathy patients were given high-dose intravenous methylprednisolone.

The hyperthyroidism patients were 18 to 65 years old and newly diagnosed, with a disease duration of less than 2 months. Patients were excluded if they had other autoimmune diseases, uncontrolled infections, pregnancy or lactation. Diagnosis was based on clinical symptoms, serum thyroxine, TRAb, thyroid ultrasound and orbital computed tomography. Total RNA was extracted using Trizol reagent, and RNA quality was checked on an Agilent 2100 Bioanalyzer. TCR beta CDR3 regions were amplified from RNA transcripts for repertoire sequencing. The first round of RT-PCR was done with HTBI primers and the Qiagen OneStep RT-PCR kit, and was followed by a second round of multiplex PCR, then size selection and purification. Libraries were sequenced on an Illumina HiSeq2000 using paired-end 100 bp reads. The paper's processing steps were these. SOAPnuke was used to process the reads, throwing out any read that had adapters, had uncalled bases, had a mean Phred below 15, or lacked an exact constant-primer or identifier match. High-quality paired reads were merged with COPE v1.2.5. Each unique nucleotide sequence was treated as a clonotype, and MiTCR v1.1 was used to align the clonotypes to the IMGT TRB V, D and J references. The analysis was limited to V-J combinations with a frequency above 0.0001, which together covered 99.2% of repertoires. For each V-J combination, a TCR clonal expansion and chaos score was defined as F50 clonal expansion divided by the chaos observed in the TCRdist matrix. Features were reduced by Welch's t-statistics and random forest to about a dozen V-J combinations, which fed a naive Bayes classifier. The similarity between thyroid and blood repertoires was quantified using the Morisita-Horn index. In TCRdb, the public reads were trimmed at Q25 with fastp and aligned with MiXCR, with productive beta chains retained. Each CDR3 protein appears once, grouped with its most common genes and DNA. The V and J calls come from TCRdb's annotation, not from the publication. This sample has 1 million to 1.3 million distinct CDR3 sequences in its table, and 35% to 40% of those were observed once. The ten most abundant clones make up roughly 11% of the sample.

This clonotype was detected only a few times. Its recognized antigen is unknown. The record has no base qualities; no much larger clone is one base away. Reading from cysteine to phenylalanine, the CDR3 counts 14 amino acids. Of all the DNA, just the CDR3 is kept, 42 bases in frame from base 1. Via the germline V gene, CDR1 is SGHVS and CDR2 FQNEAQ. Cut back by 6 bases and 6 bases, the V and J ends lie 14 bases apart. The paper's findings and limits, for the study overall: In validation, the model predicted ophthalmopathy progression with about 64% sensitivity and roughly 72% specificity; roughly eleven predicted patients were CT-confirmed with GO in a median of approximately 6.5 months. Most expanded thyroid clonotypes with frequency above 0.001 were also detected in blood, suggesting blood repertoires may reflect the thyroid immune response. Sample size was not predetermined statistically, and investigators were not blinded to group allocation. In cross-validation, the 13-signature model distinguished ophthalmopathy from stable hyperthyroidism with just over 85% sensitivity and 81.08% specificity, while in the test set the corresponding values were roughly 80% and 75%.

The receptor was derived from an adult man with Graves' hyperthyroidism. The sample taken for sequencing was peripheral blood or thyroid tissue (not recorded which). The chain is made from TRBV7-8 and TRBJ2-2; the D call could be TRBD1 or TRBD2, with each sharing 6 bases. The CDR3 loop reads CASRRGGYAGELFF. The DNA sequence is TGTGCCAGCAGACGAGGGGGGTACGCCGGGGAGCTGTTTTTT.